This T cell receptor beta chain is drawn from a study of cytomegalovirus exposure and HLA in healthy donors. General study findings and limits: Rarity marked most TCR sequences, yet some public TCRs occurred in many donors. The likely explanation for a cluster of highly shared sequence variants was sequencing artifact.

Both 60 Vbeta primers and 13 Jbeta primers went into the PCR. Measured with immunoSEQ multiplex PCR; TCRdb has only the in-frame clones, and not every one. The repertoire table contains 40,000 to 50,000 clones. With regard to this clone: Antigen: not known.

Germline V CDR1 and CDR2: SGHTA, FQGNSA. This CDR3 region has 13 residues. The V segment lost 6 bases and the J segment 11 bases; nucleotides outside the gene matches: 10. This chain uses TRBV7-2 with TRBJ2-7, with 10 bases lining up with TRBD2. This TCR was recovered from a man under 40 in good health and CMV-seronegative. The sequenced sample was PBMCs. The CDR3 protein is CASRQTSGKGKYF. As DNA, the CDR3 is TGTGCCAGCAGGCAAACTAGCGGGAAAGGAAAGTACTTC.